This record looks at one TCR beta chain sequence and its context. This clone's antigen is unknown. The record has no base qualities; no much larger clone is one base away. This sample was included in a study of shared clonotypes between healthy human individuals (dated by TCRdb to between 2020 and 2021). Regarding the complete study: A couple of women and a few men aged 18 to 49 years were included in the cohort. To estimate repertoire size and how much clonotype sharing occurs between individuals, the study deeply sequenced the blood TCR repertoires of roughly 5 healthy adults. Per donor, three plates each were used for CD4 naive and CD4 memory, two for CD8 naive, and one for CD8 memory. To increase sequencing depth and limit assay-specific biases, different laboratories used diverse techniques to prepare libraries and sequence TCR repertoires. Each donor's leukapheresis produced roughly between about 0.9 and 9.5 billion PBMCs.

The donors were healthy, HIV-negative adults who had no recently reported acute infections or vaccinations. All donors were Caucasian adults living in Nashville, Tennessee, USA. CD4+ T cells were enriched through magnetic negative selection, after which naive cells were positively selected on CD45RA and the remaining negative fraction served as the memory subset. After blood collection by leukapheresis, PBMCs were isolated using Ficoll-Histopaque density gradient centrifugation and then cryopreserved in the vapor phase of liquid nitrogen. Purity and quantity of every magnetically sorted T cell population were checked by analytical flow cytometry. Genomic DNA was isolated from every sorted fraction and measured by UV absorbance on a Nanodrop 2000c. Study-wide findings and limitations: Higher generation probabilities were observed for clonotypes shared by all four sorted-subset donors than for non-shared clonotypes. Pairwise subsampling led to the expectation that sequencing depth would affect the degree of clonotype sharing among donors. The genetic and exposure-history diversity represented was limited by the small number of donors. Naive subsets generally had larger estimated clonotype richness than memory subsets. About 4.5% of naive CD4, 3.5% of naive CD8, approximately 2.2% of memory CD4, and approximately 0.4% of memory CD8 clonotypes were shared across a few donors. Sampling was limited to blood, and TCR repertoires in tissue likely differ from TCR repertoires in blood. Rarefaction of sorted-subset datasets indicated incomplete sequencing despite the large sequencing depth.

TCR CDR3 regions were amplified from genomic DNA by multiplex PCR using the deep immunoSEQ assay. Genomic DNA extracted from each cell subset was distributed evenly over all wells of several immunoSEQ 96-well plates, and each plate served as one replicate. For sorted subsets, roughly 200 ng of genomic DNA, equivalent to 30,000 or so T cell genomes, went into each replicate PCR. The purified libraries were quantified using a Qubit 3.0 fluorometer, sized with a Bioanalyzer 2100, and then quantified again using the KAPA Library Quantification kit. Every immunoSEQ 96-well plate was sequenced on a dedicated single-read 150-cycle Illumina NextSeq 550 flow cell. The original pipeline was this. Because only junctional sequences without quality scores were contained in the immunoSEQ output, filtering matching that applied to full-length reads could not be performed. Sequences were annotated with PyIR, a Python wrapper for IgBLAST v1.9, and V/J genes and CDR3 were assigned using IMGT germline references. Reads were removed for weak V/J assignments (E-value above 1e-6), missing CDR3, stop codons, out-of-frame junctions, or ambiguous translated residues. A V3J clonotype was defined by an identical inferred V gene, J gene, and CDR3 amino acid sequence. The percentage overlap between two repertoires was calculated by dividing the number of shared unique clonotypes by the size of the smaller repertoire. Repertoire richness was assessed with RTK rarefaction, the Chao1 estimator, and Recon v2.1 estimates of unobserved clonotypes. Generation probabilities for all TCRbeta clonotypes obtained by the gDNA method from a handful of donors were computed using OLGA. TCRdb took this table from immuneACCESS and kept in-frame rearrangements with V and J called. Such tables lack part of the clones; where checked against another copy, unresolved V genes explain under half of the gap, and the rest is unexplained. V and J calls plus clone size are reproduced from that table; the DNA served to infer D and trimming. The sample yields about 980,000 clones; approximately 76% were counted once. Around 1.5% of the sample rests with the top ten.

The CDR3 numbers 16 residues from cysteine through phenylalanine. The sequence is cut down to CDR3 DNA, 48 bases in frame from base 1. As encoded in the germline V gene, CDR1 is SGDLS while CDR2 is YYNGEE. Deletion took 2 bases off V and 7 bases off J, with a span of 16 bases between the germline ends. The sample consisted of memory CD4+ T cells sorted from blood. The sample's cell subset or site label is to be understood as: CD45RA-negative fraction. This sequence uses TRBV9 and TRBJ1-6, with the D gene too uncertain to name. The receptor comes from a man in his late teens or twenties in good health. In nucleotide form, the sequence is TGTGCCAGCAGCGTCACTGGCGACTCGACGAATTCACCCCTCCACTTT. The translation is CASSVTGDSTNSPLHF.